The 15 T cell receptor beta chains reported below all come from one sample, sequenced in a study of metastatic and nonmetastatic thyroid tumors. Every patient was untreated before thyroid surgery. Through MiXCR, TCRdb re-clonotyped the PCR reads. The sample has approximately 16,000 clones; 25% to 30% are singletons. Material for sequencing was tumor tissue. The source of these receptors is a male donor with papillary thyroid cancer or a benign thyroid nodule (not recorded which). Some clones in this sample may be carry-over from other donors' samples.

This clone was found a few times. The CDR3 coding sequence is TGTGCCAGCGGAACTAGCGGGGGCACCGGGGAGCTGTTTTTT. Amino acids: CASGTSGGTGELFF. V is TRBV6-2 or TRBV6-3 and J is TRBJ2-2, with TRBD2 identical over 11 bases. Germline-derived CDR1 and CDR2 are MNHEY and SVGEGT. J lost 4 bases, V lost 8 bases, and 3 bases had no gene match. This CDR3 spans 14 amino acids.

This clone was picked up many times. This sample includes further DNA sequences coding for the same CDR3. Here the CDR3 reads CATSRDETEQYF. The CDR3 DNA reads TGTGCCACCAGCAGAGATGAGACCGAGCAGTACTTC. This chain joins TRBV15 and TRBJ2-7; D is uncertain. The length of the CDR3 is 12 residues. Trimming left V 0 bases short and J 6 bases short, with 6 bases between. Germline V gene data show CDR1 as LNHNV and CDR2 as YYDKDF (reference sequence).

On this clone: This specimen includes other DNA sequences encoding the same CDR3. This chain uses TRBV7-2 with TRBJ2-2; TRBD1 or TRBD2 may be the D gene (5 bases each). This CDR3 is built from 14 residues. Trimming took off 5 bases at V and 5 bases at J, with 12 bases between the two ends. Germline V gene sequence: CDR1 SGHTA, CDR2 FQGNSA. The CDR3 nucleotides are TGTGCCAGCAGCCTACTGGGGGTGACCGGGGAGCTGTTTTTT. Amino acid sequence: CASSLLGVTGELFF.

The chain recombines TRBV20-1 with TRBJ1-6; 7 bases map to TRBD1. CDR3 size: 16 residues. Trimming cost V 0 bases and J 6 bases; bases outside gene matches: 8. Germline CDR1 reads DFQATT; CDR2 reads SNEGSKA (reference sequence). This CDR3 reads CSARDLRQGSNSPLHF. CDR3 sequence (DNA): TGCAGTGCTAGAGATTTAAGACAGGGCTCTAATTCACCCCTCCACTTT.

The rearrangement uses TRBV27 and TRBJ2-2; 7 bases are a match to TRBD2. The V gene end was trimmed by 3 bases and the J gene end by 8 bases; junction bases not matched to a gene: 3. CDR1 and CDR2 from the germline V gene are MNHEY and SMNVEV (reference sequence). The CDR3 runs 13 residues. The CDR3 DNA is TGTGCCAGCAGTTTTAGCGGGTTAGGGGAGCTGTTTTTT. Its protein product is CASSFSGLGELFF.

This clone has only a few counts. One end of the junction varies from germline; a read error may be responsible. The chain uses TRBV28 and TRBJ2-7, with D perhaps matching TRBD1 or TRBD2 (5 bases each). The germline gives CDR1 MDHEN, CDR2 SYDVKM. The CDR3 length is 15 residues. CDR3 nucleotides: TGTGCCAGCAGTTCTACAGGTCTTCTTGGGGGTGAGCACTACTTC. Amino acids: CASSSTGLLGGEHYF.

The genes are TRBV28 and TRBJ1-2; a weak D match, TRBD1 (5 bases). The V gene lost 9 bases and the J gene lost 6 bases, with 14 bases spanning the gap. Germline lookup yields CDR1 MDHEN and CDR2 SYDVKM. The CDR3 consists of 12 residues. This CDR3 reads CASGTVSDGYTF. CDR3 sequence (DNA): TGTGCCAGTGGGACTGTCTCTGATGGCTACACCTTC.

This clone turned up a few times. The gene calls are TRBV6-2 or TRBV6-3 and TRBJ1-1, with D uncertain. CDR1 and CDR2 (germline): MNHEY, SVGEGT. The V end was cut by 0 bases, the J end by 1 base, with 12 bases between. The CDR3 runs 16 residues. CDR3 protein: CASSYSRGGANTEAFF. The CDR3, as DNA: TGTGCCAGCAGTTACTCCCGAGGAGGAGCGAACACTGAAGCTTTCTTT.

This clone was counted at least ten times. Written as DNA, the CDR3 is TGTGCCAGCAGCCAAGACGGATTCGCCTCTAACTATGGCTACACCTTC. As protein: CASSQDGFASNYGYTF. This rearrangement joins TRBV9 to TRBJ1-2; D not certain. The CDR3 consists of 16 residues. Germline V CDR1 and CDR2: SGDLS, YYNGEE. With 4 bases removed from V and 0 bases from J, the gap between germline ends came to 16 bases.

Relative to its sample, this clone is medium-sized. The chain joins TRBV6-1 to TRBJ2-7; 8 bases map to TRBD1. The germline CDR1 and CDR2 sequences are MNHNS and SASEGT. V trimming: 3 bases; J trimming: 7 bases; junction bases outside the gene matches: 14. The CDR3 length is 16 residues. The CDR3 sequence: CASSDSQGATWGEQYF. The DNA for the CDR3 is TGTGCCAGCAGTGACTCCCAGGGGGCGACCTGGGGAGAGCAGTACTTC.

DNA of the CDR3: TGTGCCAGCAGCTTGGGCATGGGTGGTCAGCCCCAGCATTTT. This codes for CASSLGMGGQPQHF. This sequence joins TRBV5-5 and TRBJ1-5; D uncertain. The CDR3 extends over 14 amino acids. V dropped 0 bases and J dropped 6 bases, with 10 bases sitting between them. Germline values: CDR1 SGHKS, CDR2 YYEKEE (reference sequence).

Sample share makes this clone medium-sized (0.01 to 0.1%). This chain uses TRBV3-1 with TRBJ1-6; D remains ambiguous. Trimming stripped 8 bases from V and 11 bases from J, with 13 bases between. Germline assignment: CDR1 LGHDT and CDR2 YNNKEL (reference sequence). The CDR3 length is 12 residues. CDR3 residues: CASGPSGPPLHF. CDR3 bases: TGTGCCAGCGGTCCGTCTGGACCACCCCTCCACTTT.

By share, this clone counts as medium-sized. In DNA form, the CDR3 reads TGTGCCAGCACTAAAGTCGTGGGCTCCTCCTACGAGCAGTACTTC. This gives the protein CASTKVVGSSYEQYF. This sequence joins TRBV28 and TRBJ2-7, with D uncertain. CDR1 MDHEN and CDR2 SYDVKM come from the germline V gene. Trimming took 7 bases from V and 0 from J, leaving 16 bases between them. The CDR3 sequence is 15 residues long.

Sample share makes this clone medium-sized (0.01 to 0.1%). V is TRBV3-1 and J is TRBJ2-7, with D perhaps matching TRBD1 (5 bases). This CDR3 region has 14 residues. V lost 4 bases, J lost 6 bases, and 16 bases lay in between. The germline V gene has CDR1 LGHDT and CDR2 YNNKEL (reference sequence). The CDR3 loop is CASSPLAGQAEQYF. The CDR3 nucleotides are TGTGCCAGCAGCCCCCTCGCAGGGCAGGCCGAGCAGTACTTC.

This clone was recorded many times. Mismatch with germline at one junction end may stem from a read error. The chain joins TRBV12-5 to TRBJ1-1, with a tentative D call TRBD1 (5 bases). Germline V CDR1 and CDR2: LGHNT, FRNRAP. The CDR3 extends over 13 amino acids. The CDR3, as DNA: TGTGCTAGTGTTTTGGGTGCAGGGTCTGAAGCTTTCTTT. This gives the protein CASVLGAGSEAFF.